This is a list of T cell receptor beta chains from one sample in a study of blood T cell repertoires in COVID-19. Some clones are missing from TCRdb's copy, which holds only in-frame ones; the method was immunoSEQ multiplex PCR. The sample has about 290,000 clones, roughly 89% seen once. Sequencing used peripheral blood. The source is a woman aged 25 to 39 with COVID-19, enrolled during active disease. CDR3s include the opening cysteine and the closing phenylalanine or tryptophan. The order of the fields is CDR3 length, V gene, J gene, D gene, clone size, CDR3 DNA, CDR3 protein. The D gene is left open where the match is weak. Clone size is stated in some rows and not others, as once, few, many or a class when expanded.

15,TRBV19,TRBJ2-1,TRBD1,NA,TGTGCCAGTAGTATGCAGGGGGCGAACTACAATGAGCAGTTCTTC,CASSMQGANYNEQFF
16,TRBV14,TRBJ1-3,TRBD1,NA,TGTGCCAGCAGCCAAACAGGGGCCAATTCTGGAAACACCATATATTTT,CASSQTGANSGNTIYF
16,TRBV11-2,TRBJ1-2,NA,NA,TGTGCCAGCAGCTTACCCGGGCAGGGGCGCTTCAATGGCTACACCTTC,CASSLPGQGRFNGYTF
16,TRBV21-1,TRBJ1-3,NA,NA,TGTGCCAGCACTCGAGGACTCTCCCCCTCTGGAAACACCATATATTTT,CASTRGLSPSGNTIYF
15,TRBV6-5,TRBJ1-1,NA,NA,TGTGCCAGCAGTTACCGACAGAACATGAACACTGAAGCTTTCTTT,CASSYRQNMNTEAFF
16,TRBV7-2,TRBJ1-2,NA,NA,TGTGCCAGCAGCCCTGAGGGCCCGGGGGGGCTCTATGGCTACACCTTC,CASSPEGPGGLYGYTF
14,TRBV29-1,TRBJ2-1,TRBD2,NA,TGCAGCGTTGTCCCACTAGCGGAAAACAATGAGCAGTTCTTC,CSVVPLAENNEQFF
13,TRBV12-3/TRBV12-4,TRBJ1-3,NA,NA,TGTGCCAGCAGGGTATGGGGAGGGGGCACCATATATTTT,CASRVWGGGTIYF
14,TRBV4-2,TRBJ1-2,TRBD1,NA,TGTGCCAGCAGCCAACCAGGGGGGACCTATGGCTACACCTTC,CASSQPGGTYGYTF
18,TRBV5-1,TRBJ1-6,NA,NA,TGCGCCAGCAGCTTGGGCGCGACACCGAGCTCCTATAATTCACCCCTCCACTTT,CASSLGATPSSYNSPLHF
14,TRBV7-9,TRBJ2-1,NA,NA,TGTGCCAGCAGCTTAGACACGAACGAGGATGAGCAGTTCTTC,CASSLDTNEDEQFF
16,TRBV5-6,TRBJ1-5,TRBD1,NA,TGTGCCAGCAGCCAGGGACAGAATCTCATCGCCCAGCCCCAGCATTTT,CASSQGQNLIAQPQHF
15,TRBV21-1,TRBJ2-7,NA,NA,TGTGCCAGCAGCAAACGCGCCCCGGCCACGGGCGAGCAGTACTTC,CASSKRAPATGEQYF
14,TRBV5-6,TRBJ1-1,NA,NA,TGTGCCAGCAGCTTGATGCACATTAACACTGAAGCTTTCTTT,CASSLMHINTEAFF
17,TRBV6-1,TRBJ1-5,NA,NA,TGTGCCAGCAGTGAAAGGGCAGGGGTTTATAGCAATCAGCCCCAGCATTTT,CASSERAGVYSNQPQHF
15,TRBV5-5,TRBJ1-2,NA,few,TGTGCCAGCAGCTCGGGTTGGAGCCCAATCTATGGCTACACCTTC,CASSSGWSPIYGYTF
16,TRBV13,TRBJ2-5,TRBD1,NA,TGTGCCAGCAGCTCCCCAGGGGGTGGTTTCAAAGAGACCCAGTACTTC,CASSSPGGGFKETQYF
13,TRBV29-1,TRBJ1-2,TRBD1,once,TGCAGCGTAACGACAGGGGTCGACTATGGCTACACCTTC,CSVTTGVDYGYTF
15,TRBV5-1,TRBJ1-4,NA,NA,TGCGCCAGGAAGCTTCCCGGACCGAGGGAGGAAAAACTGTTTTTT,CARKLPGPREEKLFF
11,TRBV20-1,TRBJ2-7,NA,NA,TGCAGTGCTGGGGACTTCTACGAGCAGTACTTC,CSAGDFYEQYF
16,TRBV6-1,TRBJ2-7,TRBD2,NA,TGTGCCAGCAGTGAAGTCGGCGGGGGGTCGTCCTACGAGCAGTACTTC,CASSEVGGGSSYEQYF
13,TRBV29-1,TRBJ1-2,NA,NA,TGCAGCGTCTTCTCGGAGACGAACTATGGCTACACCTTC,CSVFSETNYGYTF
14,TRBV10-3,TRBJ2-7,TRBD2,NA,TGTGCCGCCTCCCCGGCTAGCGGGGGTTACGAGCAGTACTTC,CAASPASGGYEQYF
12,TRBV11-2,TRBJ1-1,NA,NA,TGTGCCAGCAGAGGACAGAACACTGAAGCTTTCTTT,CASRGQNTEAFF
14,TRBV12-5,TRBJ2-7,TRBD1,NA,TGTGCTAGTGGCCCAGGACAGGTAGTCTCCGAGCAGTACTTC,CASGPGQVVSEQYF
15,TRBV7-8,TRBJ1-3,NA,NA,TGTGCCAGCAGCTTAAATACAGGAAGGGGAAACACCATATATTTT,CASSLNTGRGNTIYF
16,TRBV7-2,TRBJ2-3,NA,once,TGTGCCAGCAGCTTATGGTCTGGCGGGGGCACAGATACGCAGTATTTT,CASSLWSGGGTDTQYF
14,TRBV30,TRBJ2-3,TRBD1,NA,TGTGCCTGCAAACGGGACAGAGAAACAGATACGCAGTATTTT,CACKRDRETDTQYF